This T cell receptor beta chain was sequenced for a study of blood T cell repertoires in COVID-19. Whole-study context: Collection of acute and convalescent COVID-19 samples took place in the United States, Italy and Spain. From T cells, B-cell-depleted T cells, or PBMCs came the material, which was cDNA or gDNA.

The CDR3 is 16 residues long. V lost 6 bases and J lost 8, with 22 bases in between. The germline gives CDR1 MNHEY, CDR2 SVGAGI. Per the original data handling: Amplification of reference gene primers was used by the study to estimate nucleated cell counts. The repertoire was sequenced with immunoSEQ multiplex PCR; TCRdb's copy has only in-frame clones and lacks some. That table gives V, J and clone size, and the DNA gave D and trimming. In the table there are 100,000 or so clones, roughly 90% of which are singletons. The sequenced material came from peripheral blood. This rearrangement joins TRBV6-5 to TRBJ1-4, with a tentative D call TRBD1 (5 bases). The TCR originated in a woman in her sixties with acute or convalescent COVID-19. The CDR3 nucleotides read TGTGCCAGCAGATACACGCATGGGGGGAATGGGGAAAAACTGTTTTTT. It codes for CASRYTHGGNGEKLFF.